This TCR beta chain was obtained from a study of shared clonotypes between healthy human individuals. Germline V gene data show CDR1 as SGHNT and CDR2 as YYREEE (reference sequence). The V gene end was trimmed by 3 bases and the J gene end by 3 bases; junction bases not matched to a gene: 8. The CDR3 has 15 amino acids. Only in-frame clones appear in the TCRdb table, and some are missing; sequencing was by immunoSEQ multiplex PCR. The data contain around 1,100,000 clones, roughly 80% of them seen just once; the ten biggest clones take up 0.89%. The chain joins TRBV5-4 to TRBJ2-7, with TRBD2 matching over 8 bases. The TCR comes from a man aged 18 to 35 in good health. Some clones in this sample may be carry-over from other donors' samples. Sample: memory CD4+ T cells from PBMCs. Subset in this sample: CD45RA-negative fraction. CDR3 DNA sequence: TGTGCCAGCAGCTCTTCGATAGCGGGGTACTACGAGCAGTACTTC. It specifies CASSSSIAGYYEQYF.